This T cell receptor (beta chain) stems from a study of T cell responses to AZD1222 COVID-19 vaccine. The study, taken as a whole, reports: The number of AZD1222 recipients seropositive at baseline was only five to seven. The peak T cell response came first, and repertoires were sampled only after it. Donor demographics were predominantly white British with a female majority; clonal diversity may be underestimated. Epitopes outside B.1.351 and B.1.1.7 mutated regions reportedly drew nearly half of spike TCRs.

Measured with immunoSEQ multiplex PCR; TCRdb has only the in-frame clones, and not every one. Among tens of thousands of clones listed, about 86% were seen once. Trimming left V 5 bases short and J 8 bases short, with 10 bases between. Germline-derived CDR1 and CDR2 are SNHLY and FYNNEI. The CDR3 loop spans 12 amino acids. To note about this clone: Its antigen is undetermined.

The sequenced sample was peripheral blood, obtained on day 0 of AZD1222 vaccination. The chain employs TRBV2 and TRBJ2-1; D is undetermined. The sequence was obtained from an adult in good health. CDR3 protein: CASSPLSDEQFF. In DNA, the CDR3 is TGTGCCAGCAGTCCGTTGAGCGATGAGCAGTTCTTC.